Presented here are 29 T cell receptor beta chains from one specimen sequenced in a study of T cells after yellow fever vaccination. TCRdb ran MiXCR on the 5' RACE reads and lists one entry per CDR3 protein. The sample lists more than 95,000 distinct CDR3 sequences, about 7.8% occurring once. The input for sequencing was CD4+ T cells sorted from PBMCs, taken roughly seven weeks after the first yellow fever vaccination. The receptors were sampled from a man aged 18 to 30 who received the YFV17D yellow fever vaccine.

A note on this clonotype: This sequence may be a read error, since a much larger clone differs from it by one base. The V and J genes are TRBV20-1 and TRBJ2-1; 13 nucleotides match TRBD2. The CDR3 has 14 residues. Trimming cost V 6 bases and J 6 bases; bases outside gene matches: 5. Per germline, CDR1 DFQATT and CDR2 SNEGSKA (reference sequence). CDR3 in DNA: TGCAGTGCCATGGGACTAGCGGGGCCCAATGAGCAGTTCTTC. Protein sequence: CSAMGLAGPNEQFF.

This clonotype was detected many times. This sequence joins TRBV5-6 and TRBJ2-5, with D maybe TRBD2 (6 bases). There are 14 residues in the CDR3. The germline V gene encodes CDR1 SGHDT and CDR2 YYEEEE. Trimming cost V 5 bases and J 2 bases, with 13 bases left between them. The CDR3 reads CASSRPRGQETQYF. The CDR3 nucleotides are TGTGCCAGCAGTCGGCCCCGGGGGCAAGAGACCCAGTACTTC. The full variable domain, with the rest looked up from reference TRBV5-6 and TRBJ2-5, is DAGVTQSPTHLIKTRGQQVTLRCSPKSGHDTVSWYQQALGQGPQFIFQYYEEEERQRGNFPDRFSGHQFPNYSSELNVNALLLGDSALYLCASSRPRGQETQYFGPGTRLLVL.

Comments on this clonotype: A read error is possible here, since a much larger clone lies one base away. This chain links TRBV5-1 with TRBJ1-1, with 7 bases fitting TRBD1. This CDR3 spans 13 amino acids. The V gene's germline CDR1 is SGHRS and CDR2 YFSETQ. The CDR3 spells CAGSLGQREEAFF. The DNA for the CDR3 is TGCGCCGGCAGCTTGGGACAGAGAGAAGAAGCTTTCTTT.

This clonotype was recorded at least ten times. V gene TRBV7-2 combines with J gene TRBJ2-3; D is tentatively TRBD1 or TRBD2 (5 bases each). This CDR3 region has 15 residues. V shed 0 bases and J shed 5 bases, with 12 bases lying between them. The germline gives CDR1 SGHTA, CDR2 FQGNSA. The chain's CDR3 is CASSLALTRGDTQYF. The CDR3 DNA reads TGTGCCAGCAGCTTAGCCCTGACGAGGGGAGATACGCAGTATTTT.

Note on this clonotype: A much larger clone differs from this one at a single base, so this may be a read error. The CDR3 region is CASSIQALRTPYF. CDR3 DNA: TGTGCCAGTAGTATACAGGCACTTCGGACCCCGTACTTC. This chain joins TRBV19 and TRBJ2-5; D is undetermined. Germline loops: CDR1 LNHDA, CDR2 SQIVND (reference sequence). The CDR3 is 13 residues long.

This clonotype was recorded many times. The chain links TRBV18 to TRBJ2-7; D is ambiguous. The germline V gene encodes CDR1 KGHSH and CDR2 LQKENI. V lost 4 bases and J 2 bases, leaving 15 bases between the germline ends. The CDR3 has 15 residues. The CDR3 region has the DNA TGTGCCAGCTCACTATCCTCGGCAGCACCCTACGAGCAGTACTTC. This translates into CASSLSSAAPYEQYF. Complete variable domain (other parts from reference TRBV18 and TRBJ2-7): NAGVMQNPRHLVRRRGQEARLRCSPMKGHSHVYWYRQLPEEGLKFMVYLQKENIIDESGMPKERFSAEFPKEGPSILRIQQVVRGDSAAYFCASSLSSAAPYEQYFGPGTRLTVT.

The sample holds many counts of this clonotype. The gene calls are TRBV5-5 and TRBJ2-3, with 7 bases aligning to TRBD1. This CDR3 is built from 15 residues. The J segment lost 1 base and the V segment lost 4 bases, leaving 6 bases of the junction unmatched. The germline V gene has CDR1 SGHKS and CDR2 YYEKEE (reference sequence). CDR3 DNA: TGTGCCAGCAGCATCACCGGGACAGGCACAGATACGCAGTATTTT. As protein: CASSITGTGTDTQYF. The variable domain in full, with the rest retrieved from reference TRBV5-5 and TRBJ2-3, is DAGVTQSPTHLIKTRGQQVTLRCSPISGHKSVSWYQQVLGQGPQFIFQYYEKEERGRGNFPDRFSARQFPNYSSELNVNALLLGDSALYLCASSITGTGTDTQYFGPGTRLTVL.

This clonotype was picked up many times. The CDR3 spells CASSFGGQETQYF. The CDR3 region has the DNA TGTGCCAGCAGCTTTGGGGGACAAGAGACCCAGTACTTC. V usage is TRBV7-2 and J usage is TRBJ2-5; possibly TRBD1 or TRBD2 for D (5 bases each). CDR1 and CDR2 (germline): SGHTA, FQGNSA. The CDR3 totals 13 residues. Between the trimmed V and J ends, which lost 3 bases and 2 bases, there was a span of 7 bases.

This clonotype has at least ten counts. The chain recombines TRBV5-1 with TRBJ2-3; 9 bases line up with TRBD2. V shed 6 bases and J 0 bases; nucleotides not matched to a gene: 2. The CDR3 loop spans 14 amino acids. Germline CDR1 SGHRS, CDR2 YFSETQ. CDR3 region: CASNLAGSTDTQYF. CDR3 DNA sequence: TGCGCCAGCAACCTAGCGGGGAGCACAGATACGCAGTATTTT.

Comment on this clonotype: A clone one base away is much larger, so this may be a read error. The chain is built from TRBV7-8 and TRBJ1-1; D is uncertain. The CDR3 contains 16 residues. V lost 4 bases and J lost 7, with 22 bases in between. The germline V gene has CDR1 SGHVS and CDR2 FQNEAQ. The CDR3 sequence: CASSSGPGPTSSEAFF. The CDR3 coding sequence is TGTGCCAGCAGCTCGGGCCCCGGACCGACAAGCAGTGAAGCTTTCTTT. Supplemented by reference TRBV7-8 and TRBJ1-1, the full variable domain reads GAGVSQSPRYKVAKRGQDVALRCDPISGHVSLFWYQQALGQGPEFLTYFQNEAQLDKSGLPSDRFFAERPEGSVSTLKIQRTQQEDSAVYLCASSSGPGPTSSEAFFGQGTRLTVV.

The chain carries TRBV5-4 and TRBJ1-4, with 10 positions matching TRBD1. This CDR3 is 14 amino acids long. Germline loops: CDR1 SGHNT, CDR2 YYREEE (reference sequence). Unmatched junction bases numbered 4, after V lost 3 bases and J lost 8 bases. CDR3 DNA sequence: TGTGCCAGCAGCTCCGGGACAGGGGTCGAAAAACTGTTTTTT. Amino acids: CASSSGTGVEKLFF.

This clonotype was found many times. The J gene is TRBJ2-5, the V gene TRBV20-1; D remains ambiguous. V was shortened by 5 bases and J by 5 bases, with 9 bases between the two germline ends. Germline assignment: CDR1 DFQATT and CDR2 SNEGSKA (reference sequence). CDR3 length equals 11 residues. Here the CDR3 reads CSALGQETQYF. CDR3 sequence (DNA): TGCAGTGCTCTAGGTCAGGAGACCCAGTACTTC.

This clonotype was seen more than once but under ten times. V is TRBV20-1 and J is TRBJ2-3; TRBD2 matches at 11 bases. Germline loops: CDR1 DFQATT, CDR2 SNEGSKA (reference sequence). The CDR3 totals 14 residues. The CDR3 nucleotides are TGCAGAATAACTAGCGGGGGAGCCACAGATACGCAGTATTTT. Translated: CRITSGGATDTQYF.

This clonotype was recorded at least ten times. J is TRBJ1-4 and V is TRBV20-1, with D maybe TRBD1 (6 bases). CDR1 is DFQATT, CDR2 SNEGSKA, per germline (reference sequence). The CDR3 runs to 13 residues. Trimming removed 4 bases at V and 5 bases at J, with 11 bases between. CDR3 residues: CSAKGGPNEKLFF. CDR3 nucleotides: TGCAGTGCTAAGGGGGGTCCCAATGAAAAACTGTTTTTT.

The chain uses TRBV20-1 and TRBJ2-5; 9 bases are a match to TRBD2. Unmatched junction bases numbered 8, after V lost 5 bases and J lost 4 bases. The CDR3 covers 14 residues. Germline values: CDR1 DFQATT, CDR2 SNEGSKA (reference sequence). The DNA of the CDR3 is TGCAGTGCTCCGCAACGTAGCGGGGGAGAGACCCAGTACTTC. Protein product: CSAPQRSGGETQYF.

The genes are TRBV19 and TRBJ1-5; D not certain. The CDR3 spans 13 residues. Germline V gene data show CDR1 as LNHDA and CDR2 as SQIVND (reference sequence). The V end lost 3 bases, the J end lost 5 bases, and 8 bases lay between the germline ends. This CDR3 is CASSIKRDQPQHF. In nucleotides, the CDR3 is TGTGCCAGTAGTATCAAACGGGATCAGCCCCAGCATTTT. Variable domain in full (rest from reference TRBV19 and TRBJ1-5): DGGITQSPKYLFRKEGQNVTLSCEQNLNHDAMYWYRQDPGQGLRLIYYSQIVNDFQKGDIAEGYSVSREKKESFPLTVTSAQKNPTAFYLCASSIKRDQPQHFGDGTRLSIL.

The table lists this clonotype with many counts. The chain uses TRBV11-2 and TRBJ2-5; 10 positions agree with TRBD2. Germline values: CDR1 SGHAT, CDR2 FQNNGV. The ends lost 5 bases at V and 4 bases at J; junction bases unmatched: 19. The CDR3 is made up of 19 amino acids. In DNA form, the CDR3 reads TGTGCCAGCAGCCCTTCCTCGGGGGCTAGCGGGGGCCCCCGAGAGACCCAGTACTTC. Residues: CASSPSSGASGGPRETQYF.

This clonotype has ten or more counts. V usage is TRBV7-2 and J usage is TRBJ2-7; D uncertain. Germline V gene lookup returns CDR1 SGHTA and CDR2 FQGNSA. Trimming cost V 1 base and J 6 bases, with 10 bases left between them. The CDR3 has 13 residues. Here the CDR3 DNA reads TGTGCCAGCAGCTTAGTTGGGGTAGGCGAGCAGTACTTC. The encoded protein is CASSLVGVGEQYF.

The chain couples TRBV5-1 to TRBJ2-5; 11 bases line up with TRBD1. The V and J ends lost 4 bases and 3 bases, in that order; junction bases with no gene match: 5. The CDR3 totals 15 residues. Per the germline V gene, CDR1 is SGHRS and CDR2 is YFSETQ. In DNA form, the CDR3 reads TGCGCCAGCAGCCACGGGACAGGGGGAGAAGAGACCCAGTACTTC. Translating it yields CASSHGTGGEETQYF.

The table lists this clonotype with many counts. CDR3 DNA sequence: TGTGCCAGCTCATCGTCCGGGCCCATAGCGAGAAACACCATATATTTT. As protein: CASSSSGPIARNTIYF. V usage is TRBV18 and J usage is TRBJ1-3; D uncertain. CDR3 length: 16 amino acids. Looked up from germline, CDR1 is KGHSH and CDR2 is LQKENI. The ends were cut back, 5 bases at V and 5 bases at J, with 19 bases in the middle.

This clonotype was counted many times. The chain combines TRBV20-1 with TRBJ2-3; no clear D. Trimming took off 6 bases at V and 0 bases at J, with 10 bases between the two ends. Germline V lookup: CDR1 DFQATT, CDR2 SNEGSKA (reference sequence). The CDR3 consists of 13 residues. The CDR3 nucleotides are TGCAGTGCATCGGACGAGAGCACAGATACGCAGTATTTT. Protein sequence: CSASDESTDTQYF.

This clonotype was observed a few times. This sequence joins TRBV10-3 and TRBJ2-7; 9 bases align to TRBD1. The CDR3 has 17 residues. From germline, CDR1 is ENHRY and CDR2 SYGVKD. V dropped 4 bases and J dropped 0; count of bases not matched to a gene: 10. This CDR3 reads CAISVLGQGRYSYEQYV. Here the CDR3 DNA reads TGTGCCATCAGTGTATTGGGACAGGGACGGTACTCCTACGAGCAGTACGTC.

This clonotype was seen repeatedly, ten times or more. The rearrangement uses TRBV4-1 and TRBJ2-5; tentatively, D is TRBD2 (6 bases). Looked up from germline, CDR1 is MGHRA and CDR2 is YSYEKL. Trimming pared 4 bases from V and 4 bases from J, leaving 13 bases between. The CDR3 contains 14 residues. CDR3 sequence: CASSRQLARETQYF. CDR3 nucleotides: TGCGCCAGCAGCCGACAACTAGCACGAGAGACCCAGTACTTC.

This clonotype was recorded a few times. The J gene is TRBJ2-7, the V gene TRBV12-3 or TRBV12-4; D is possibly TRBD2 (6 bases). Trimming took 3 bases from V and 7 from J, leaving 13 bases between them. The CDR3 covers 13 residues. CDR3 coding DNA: TGTGCCAGCAGTTTCGAATCTCGGGGGGAGCAGTACGTC. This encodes CASSFESRGEQYV.

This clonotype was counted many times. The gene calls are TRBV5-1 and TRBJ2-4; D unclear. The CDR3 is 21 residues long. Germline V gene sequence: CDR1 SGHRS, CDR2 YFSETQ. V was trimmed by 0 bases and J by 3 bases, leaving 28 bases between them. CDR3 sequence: CASSLAEEWNPRGVGKNIQYF. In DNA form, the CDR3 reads TGCGCCAGCAGCTTGGCCGAGGAATGGAATCCGCGCGGCGTAGGCAAAAACATTCAGTACTTC.

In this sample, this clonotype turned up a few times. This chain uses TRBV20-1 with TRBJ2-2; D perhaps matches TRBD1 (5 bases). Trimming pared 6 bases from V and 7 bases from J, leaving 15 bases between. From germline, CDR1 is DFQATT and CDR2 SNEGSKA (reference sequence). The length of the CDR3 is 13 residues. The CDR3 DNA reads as TGCAGTGCAAATACGGCAACAGGCGGGGAGCTGTTTTTT. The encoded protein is CSANTATGGELFF.

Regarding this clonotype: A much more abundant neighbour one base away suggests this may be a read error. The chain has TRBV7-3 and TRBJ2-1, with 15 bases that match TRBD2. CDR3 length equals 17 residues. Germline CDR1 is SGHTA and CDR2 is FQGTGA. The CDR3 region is CSSSLKGTSGGFYEQFF. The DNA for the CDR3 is TGTTCCAGCAGCTTAAAGGGGACTAGCGGGGGGTTCTATGAGCAGTTCTTC. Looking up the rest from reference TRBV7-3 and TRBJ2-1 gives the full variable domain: GAGVSQTPSNKVTEKGKYVELRCDPISGHTALYWYRQSLGQGPEFLIYFQGTGAADDSGLPNDRFFAVRPEGSVSTLKIQRTERGDSAVYLCSSSLKGTSGGFYEQFFGPGTRLTVL.

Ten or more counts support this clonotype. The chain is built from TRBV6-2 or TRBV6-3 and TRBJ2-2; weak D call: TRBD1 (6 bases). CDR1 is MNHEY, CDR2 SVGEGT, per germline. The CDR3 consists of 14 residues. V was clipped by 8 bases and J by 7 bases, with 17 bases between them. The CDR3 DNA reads TGTGCCAGCGCCTCTTGGACAGCGAGCGGGGAGCTGTTTTTT. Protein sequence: CASASWTASGELFF.

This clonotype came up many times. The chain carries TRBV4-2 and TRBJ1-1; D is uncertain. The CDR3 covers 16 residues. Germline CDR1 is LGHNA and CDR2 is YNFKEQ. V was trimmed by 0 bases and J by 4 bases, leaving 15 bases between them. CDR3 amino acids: CASSQDGFRGSTEAFF. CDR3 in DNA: TGTGCCAGCAGCCAAGACGGTTTCCGAGGATCCACTGAAGCTTTCTTT.